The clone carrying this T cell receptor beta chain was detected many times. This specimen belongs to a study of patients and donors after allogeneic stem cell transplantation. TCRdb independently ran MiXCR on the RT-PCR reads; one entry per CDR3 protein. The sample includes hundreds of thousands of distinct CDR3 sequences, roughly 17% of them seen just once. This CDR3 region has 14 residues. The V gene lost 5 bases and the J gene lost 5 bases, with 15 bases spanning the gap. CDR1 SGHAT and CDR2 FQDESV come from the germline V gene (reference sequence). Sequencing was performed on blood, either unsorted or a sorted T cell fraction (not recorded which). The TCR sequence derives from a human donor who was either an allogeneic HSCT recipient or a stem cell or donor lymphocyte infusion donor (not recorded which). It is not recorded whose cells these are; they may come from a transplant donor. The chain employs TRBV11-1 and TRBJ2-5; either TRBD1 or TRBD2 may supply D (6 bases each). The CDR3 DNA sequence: TGTGCCAGCAGCCCCCTTGGGGGGCACGAGACCCAGTACTTC. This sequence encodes CASSPLGGHETQYF.